This T cell receptor beta chain is from a study of cytomegalovirus exposure and HLA in healthy donors. Study-wide context: Researchers previously reported finding roughly 120 million unique TCR beta sequences from some 180 million T cells.

Germline-derived CDR1 and CDR2 are LGHNA and YNFKEQ. V gave up 0 bases and J gave up 9 bases, with 12 bases separating them. The CDR3 is 15 residues long. Only one count was recorded for this clone. Its cognate antigen is unknown. Vbeta (60) and Jbeta (13) primers were used in the PCR. Profiled with immunoSEQ multiplex PCR; TCRdb holds only in-frame clones, not every one. The sample yields fewer than 250,000 clones, about four fifths seen once. The study, taken as a whole, reports: Productive rates of about 87% or about 30% were seen for most TCR beta V segments in an earlier analysis.

Sequenced: PBMCs. The chain couples TRBV4-2 to TRBJ1-6; D call uncertain. The receptor was isolated from a male donor in good health and CMV-seropositive. This chain's CDR3 is CASSQEGGSGSPLHF. DNA for the CDR3: TGTGCCAGCAGCCAAGAAGGAGGGTCGGGTTCACCCCTCCACTTT.